Following are 25 T cell receptor beta chains from one sample sequenced in a study of CD8+CD57+ T cells in acquired aplastic anemia. The template for TCR beta VDJ and CDR3 sequence profiling was genomic DNA. TCRdb passed the reads through MiXCR, listing each CDR3 protein once. The table records some 160,000 distinct CDR3 sequences, less than 60% of them present only once. Only patients with CD8+CD57+ cell expansion on flow cytometry were chosen for sequencing. The specimen was sorted CD4+, CD8+, or CD8+CD57+ T cells (not recorded which) from PBMCs. The receptors derive from a human donor with aplastic anemia.

This clonotype showed up just a few times. This chain joins TRBV5-1 and TRBJ1-1, with D unresolved. Per the germline V gene, CDR1 is SGHRS and CDR2 is YFSETQ. V was clipped by 1 base and J by 6 bases, with 13 bases between them. The CDR3 has 14 amino acids. Here the CDR3 reads CASSLTVPEAEAFF. For the CDR3, the DNA is TGCGCCAGCAGCTTGACGGTCCCCGAAGCTGAAGCTTTCTTT.

Many counts were recorded for this clonotype. The rearrangement joins TRBV6-5 to TRBJ2-1; D remains unclear. The CDR3 has 11 residues. V lost 6 bases and J lost 4, with 4 bases in between. Germline CDR1 is MNHEY and CDR2 is SVGAGI. The CDR3 DNA is TGTGCCAGCAGGGTGTACAATGAGCAGTTCTTC. As protein: CASRVYNEQFF.

This chain joins TRBV5-4 and TRBJ2-6, with 8 bases aligning to TRBD1. The CDR3 loop spans 18 amino acids. CDR1 and CDR2 (germline): SGHNT, YYREEE (reference sequence). The J segment lost 2 bases and the V segment lost 0 bases, leaving 7 bases of the junction unmatched. The DNA for the CDR3 is TGTGCCAGCAGCTTGGAGGCCAGGGGGCTCCCTGGGGCCAACGTCCTGACTTTC. Translation gives CASSLEARGLPGANVLTF.

This clonotype showed up just a few times. This chain uses TRBV6-2 or TRBV6-3 with TRBJ2-3; D is possibly TRBD2 (6 bases). The CDR3 has 15 residues. Germline-derived CDR1 and CDR2 are MNHEY and SVGEGT. V was shortened by 2 bases and J by 1 base, with 10 bases between the two germline ends. CDR3 amino acids: CASSYIPGGTDTQYF. Written as DNA, the CDR3 is TGTGCCAGCAGTTACATACCGGGGGGCACAGATACGCAGTATTTT.

V usage is TRBV3-1 and J usage is TRBJ1-1; TRBD1 might be the D (6 bases). Trimming pared 0 bases from V and 11 bases from J, leaving 13 bases between. The CDR3 runs 13 residues. Germline CDR1 reads LGHDT; CDR2 reads YNNKEL (reference sequence). The CDR3 coding sequence is TGTGCCAGCAGCCAAGAAGGGGGAGGCGCGGCTTTCTTT. Protein: CASSQEGGGAAFF.

This clonotype has at least ten counts. The chain carries TRBV20-1 and TRBJ1-1; D gene unclear. Germline V gene sequence: CDR1 DFQATT, CDR2 SNEGSKA (reference sequence). V lost 6 bases, J lost 1 base, and 9 bases lay in between. CDR3 length: 12 amino acids. The CDR3 loop reads CSASQPNTEAFF. The CDR3 DNA sequence: TGCAGTGCATCGCAGCCGAACACTGAAGCTTTCTTT.

As to this clonotype: One end of the junction is discordant with germline, which a read error may explain. The V call is TRBV5-6, the J call TRBJ2-4; tentative D call: TRBD1 (6 bases). Germline lookup yields CDR1 SGHDT and CDR2 YYEEEE. The CDR3 consists of 14 residues. CDR3 nucleotides: TGTGCCAGCAGTTTCCGGGACACCAAAAACACTCAGTACTTC. Translation: CASSFRDTKNTQYF. The entire variable domain, with the rest obtained from reference TRBV5-6 and TRBJ2-4, is as follows: DAGVTQSPTHLIKTRGQQVTLRCSPKSGHDTVSWYQQALGQGPQFIFQYYEEEERQRGNFPDRFSGHQFPNYSSELNVNALLLGDSALYLCASSFRDTKNTQYFGAGTRLSVL.

This clonotype turned up a few times. The chain recombines TRBV24-1 with TRBJ2-5, with 8 positions matching TRBD2. The CDR3 contains 15 residues. The junction had 9 bases not matched to a gene; V was cut back by 5 bases and J by 5 bases. Germline assignment: CDR1 KGHDR and CDR2 SFDVKD. The CDR3 coding sequence is TGTGCCACCAGTGTTGGCGGGAGGCAAGGGGAGACCCAGTACTTC. Translating gives CATSVGGRQGETQYF.

This clonotype was counted ten times or more. The rearrangement links TRBV6-5 to TRBJ2-6; the D gene is possibly TRBD2 (5 bases). Trimming stripped 7 bases from V and 9 bases from J, with 16 bases between. In germline, CDR1 is MNHEY, CDR2 SVGAGI. The CDR3 is 14 residues long. The CDR3 DNA is TGTGCCAGCAATTCGCCGCGGAGGAACAACGTCCTGACTTTC. Translated: CASNSPRRNNVLTF.

This clonotype was counted only a few times. This chain uses TRBV6-1 with TRBJ1-3, with TRBD1 matching 7 bases. Germline-derived CDR1 and CDR2 are MNHNS and SASEGT. J was trimmed by 0 bases and V by 10 bases; bases with no gene match: 6. The CDR3 extends over 14 amino acids. The CDR3 DNA reads as TGTGCCACCCGACGACAGGGCTCTGGAAACACCATATATTTT. Amino acids: CATRRQGSGNTIYF.

Details on this clonotype: The junction does not match germline at one end; this may be a read error. The chain has TRBV10-3 and TRBJ2-3; 10 bases map to TRBD2. This CDR3 has 13 residues. The V gene's germline CDR1 is ENHRY and CDR2 SYGVKD. The CDR3 sequence: CAVRAGGTDTQYF. In DNA form, the CDR3 reads TGTGCCGTCAGAGCGGGGGGGACAGATACGCAGTATTTT.

This clonotype has just a few counts. This chain links TRBV25-1 with TRBJ1-1, with D unresolved. The length of the CDR3 is 14 residues. The V end lost 6 bases, the J end lost 1 base, and 12 bases lay between the germline ends. Germline assignment: CDR1 MGHDK and CDR2 SYGVNS. The CDR3 loop is CASRTDAGNTEAFF. For the CDR3, the DNA is TGTGCCAGCAGAACTGACGCGGGGAACACTGAAGCTTTCTTT.

The rearrangement uses TRBV20-1 and TRBJ2-7; no firm D call. Between the trimmed V and J ends, which lost 1 base and 4 bases, there was a span of 14 bases. The germline V gene encodes CDR1 DFQATT and CDR2 SNEGSKA (reference sequence). CDR3 length: 14 amino acids. In nucleotides, the CDR3 is TGCAGTGCTAGAGGGGAACAGCAATTTTACGAGCAGTACTTC. This translates into CSARGEQQFYEQYF.

This clonotype was detected ten times or more. V is TRBV7-3 and J is TRBJ2-5, with 7 bases that match TRBD2. This CDR3 has 14 residues. From germline, CDR1 is SGHTA and CDR2 FQGTGA. J lost 4 bases, V lost 5 bases, and 7 bases had no gene match. The CDR3 DNA follows: TGTGCCAGCAGCCCGTCGGGGGGAGGAGAGACCCAGTACTTC. The encoded protein is CASSPSGGGETQYF.

There are many counts of this clonotype. The CDR3 sequence: CASSYSGTHTGELFF. The CDR3 DNA follows: TGTGCCAGCAGCTACTCCGGGACACACACCGGGGAGCTGTTTTTT. This chain uses TRBV7-3 with TRBJ2-2, with TRBD1 as a possible D gene (6 bases). The germline V and J ends were trimmed by 4 bases and 3 bases, with 12 bases remaining between them. The germline CDR1 and CDR2 sequences are SGHTA and FQGTGA. This CDR3 region has 15 residues.

This clonotype was seen a few times. CDR3 DNA: TGTGCTAGTATCTCGGGCAGGGGAAACGAGCAGTACGTC. Its protein product is CASISGRGNEQYV. This chain connects TRBV19 to TRBJ2-7, with a possible D match to TRBD1 (6 bases). CDR1 is LNHDA and CDR2 is SQIVND in the germline V gene (reference sequence). This CDR3 region has 13 residues.

This chain uses TRBV19 with TRBJ2-7; 7 nucleotides agree with TRBD2. V shed 2 bases, J shed 0 bases, and the junction held 13 bases outside the gene matches. This CDR3 is built from 18 residues. From germline, CDR1 is LNHDA and CDR2 SQIVND (reference sequence). This CDR3 reads CASSIRGGAPPCSYEQYV. CDR3 nucleotides: TGTGCCAGTAGTATACGCGGGGGTGCACCTCCGTGCTCCTACGAGCAGTACGTC.

This clonotype has only one observation. The chain joins TRBV20-1 to TRBJ2-3; TRBD2 matches 9 bases. The V segment lost 3 bases and the J segment 1 base; nucleotides outside the gene matches: 2. This CDR3 spans 14 amino acids. From germline, CDR1 is DFQATT and CDR2 SNEGSKA (reference sequence). Here the CDR3 DNA reads TGCAGTGCTAGCCAGCGGGGGGGCACAGATACGCAGTATTTT. This encodes CSASQRGGTDTQYF.

This clonotype was seen ten or more times. The J gene is TRBJ1-1, the V gene TRBV20-1; D is unclear. CDR3 length: 12 residues. Trimming shortened V by 4 bases and J by 7 bases, and 13 bases separated the two germline ends. Germline V gene data show CDR1 as DFQATT and CDR2 as SNEGSKA (reference sequence). Here the CDR3 DNA reads TGCAGTGCTAAACACGAGGGCTTTGAAGCTTTCTTT. It specifies CSAKHEGFEAFF.

The chain has TRBV20-1 and TRBJ2-5; no clear D. Germline CDR1 DFQATT, CDR2 SNEGSKA (reference sequence). CDR3 length: 11 amino acids. The germline V and J ends were trimmed by 2 bases and 3 bases, with 4 bases remaining between them. CDR3: CSARQEETQYF. In nucleotides, the CDR3 is TGCAGTGCTAGACAGGAAGAGACCCAGTACTTC.

This clonotype was counted at least ten times. The genes are TRBV20-1 and TRBJ2-3; D is unclear. The germline V gene encodes CDR1 DFQATT and CDR2 SNEGSKA (reference sequence). CDR3 length: 13 amino acids. Between the trimmed V and J ends, which lost 0 bases and 5 bases, there was a span of 9 bases. In nucleotides, the CDR3 is TGCAGTGCTAGAGAGATGGGTTTAGATACGCAGTATTTT. This gives the protein CSAREMGLDTQYF.

V gene TRBV19 combines with J gene TRBJ1-4; D uncertain. Germline CDR1 LNHDA, CDR2 SQIVND (reference sequence). The CDR3 covers 15 residues. Trimming took 3 bases from V and 8 from J, leaving 16 bases between them. For the CDR3, the DNA is TGTGCCAGTAGTATTCGGTCATCCGAGTGGGAAAAACTGTTTTTT. The encoded protein is CASSIRSSEWEKLFF.

The rearrangement joins TRBV7-2 to TRBJ1-2; D is ambiguous. V was clipped by 11 bases and J by 0 bases, with 1 base between them. CDR1 is SGHTA and CDR2 is FQGNSA in the germline V gene. The CDR3 loop spans 9 amino acids. CDR3 in amino acids: CAANYGYTF. CDR3 bases: TGTGCCGCTAACTATGGCTACACCTTC.

This clonotype has at least ten counts. The V call is TRBV28, the J call TRBJ2-5; D is ambiguous. Germline CDR1 is MDHEN and CDR2 is SYDVKM. The CDR3 has 11 amino acids. With 10 bases removed from V and 5 bases from J, the gap between germline ends came to 11 bases. CDR3 amino acids: CATRTMETQYF. The CDR3 DNA is TGTGCCACCCGAACCATGGAGACCCAGTACTTC.

This chain joins TRBV15 and TRBJ2-5; D may be TRBD1 (6 bases). This CDR3 contains 13 residues. Trimming removed 4 bases at V and 2 bases at J, with 8 bases between. Germline-derived CDR1 and CDR2 are LNHNV and YYDKDF (reference sequence). CDR3 amino acids: CATSTDSQETQYF. CDR3 coding DNA: TGTGCCACCAGCACGGACAGTCAAGAGACCCAGTACTTC.